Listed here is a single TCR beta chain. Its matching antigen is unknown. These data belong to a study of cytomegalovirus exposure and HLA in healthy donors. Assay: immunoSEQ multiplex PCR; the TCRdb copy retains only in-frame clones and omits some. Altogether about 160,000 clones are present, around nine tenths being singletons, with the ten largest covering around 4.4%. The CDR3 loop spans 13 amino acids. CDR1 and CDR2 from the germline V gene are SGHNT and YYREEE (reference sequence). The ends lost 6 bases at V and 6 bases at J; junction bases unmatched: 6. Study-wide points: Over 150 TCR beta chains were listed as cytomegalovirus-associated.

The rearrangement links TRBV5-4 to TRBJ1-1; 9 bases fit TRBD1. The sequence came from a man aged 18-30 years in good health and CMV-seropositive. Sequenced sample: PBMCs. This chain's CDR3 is CASNRDRVSEAFF. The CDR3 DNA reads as TGTGCCAGCAACCGGGACAGGGTATCTGAAGCTTTCTTT. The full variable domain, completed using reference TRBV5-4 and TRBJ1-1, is ETGVTQSPTHLIKTRGQQVTLRCSSQSGHNTVSWYQQALGQGPQFIFQYYREEENGRGNFPPRFSGLQFPNYSSELNVNALELDDSALYLCASNRDRVSEAFFGQGTRLTVV.